This TCR beta chain was recorded in a study of T cell clones after liver transplantation. Overall study context: Post-transplant blood was tracked for graft-donor-reactive T cell clones identified in a pre-transplant mixed lymphocyte reaction. Samples came pre-transplant, pre-randomization before withdrawal, and post-randomization after withdrawal ended. Apart from a few HCV-positive recipients, transplants were for non-autoimmune, non-viral reasons. Study observations and caveats: Donor-reactive sequences fell more than third party-reactive ones, suggesting partial deletion.

Regarding this clone: Its antigen is not known.

Clones were read by immunoSEQ multiplex PCR, and TCRdb kept only the in-frame ones, dropping some. This table holds 75,000 to 100,000 clones, roughly 85% found once. The CDR3 covers 13 residues. Germline CDR1 reads SGHTA; CDR2 reads FQGNSA. V lost 5 bases, J lost 4 bases, and 11 bases lay in between. This sequence was found in a human patient who received a liver transplant. Some of these T cells may belong to the graft donor. This specimen consisted of CD4+ T cells from blood, obtained 46 months after liver transplant. The chain carries TRBV7-2 and TRBJ1-1; tentatively, D is TRBD1 (5 bases). CDR3 protein: CASSALGGTEAFF. CDR3 DNA: TGTGCCAGCAGCGCCCTGGGGGGCACTGAAGCTTTCTTT.